Below, one T cell receptor (beta chain) is given with its context. This entry belongs to a study of brain T cells in children with intractable seizures. Sequencing was performed with immunoSEQ multiplex PCR; in TCRdb, only in-frame clones are kept and a portion is missing. The sample lists fewer than 25,000 clones; approximately 94% were seen once. The CDR3 sequence is 16 residues long. V gave up 5 bases and J gave up 4 bases; unmatched junction bases: 6. From germline, CDR1 is MDHEN and CDR2 SYDVKM. Sample: peripheral blood, taken at surgery. V usage is TRBV28 and J usage is TRBJ2-2, with 11 bases lining up with TRBD1. The TCR sequence derives from a boy younger than 18 with focal cortical dysplasia and intractable seizures. Written as DNA, the CDR3 is TGTGCCAGCAGTCCCGGACAGGGGGCCATCACCGGGGAGCTGTTTTTT. Protein: CASSPGQGAITGELFF.